The 15 T cell receptor beta chains in this list originate from one sample, sequenced in a study of blood T cell repertoires in COVID-19. TCRdb's table, derived via immunoSEQ multiplex PCR, lists solely in-frame clones and lacks some. The table has about 200,000 clones, around nine tenths seen once; the top ten hold approximately 6.2%. The sequencing input was peripheral blood. The receptors stem from a man in his fifties or sixties who had recovered from COVID-19.

The chain links TRBV5-1 to TRBJ2-1; 8 bases fit TRBD2. CDR3 length: 13 amino acids. V gave up 4 bases and J gave up 9 bases; unmatched junction bases: 6. Germline V gives CDR1 SGHRS, CDR2 YFSETQ. In DNA, the CDR3 is TGCGCCAGCAGCCCCGGCGGGGGGACTGAGCAGTTCTTC. Protein product: CASSPGGGTEQFF.

As to this clone: The same CDR3 can be traced to other DNA sequences in this sample. The V call is TRBV18, the J call TRBJ1-1, with no clear D. V was cut by 3 bases and J by 0 bases, with 5 bases left in between. This CDR3 spans 13 amino acids. From germline, CDR1 is KGHSH and CDR2 LQKENI. CDR3 DNA: TGTGCCAGCTCACCGGGCATGAACACTGAAGCTTTCTTT. This sequence encodes CASSPGMNTEAFF. Supplemented by reference TRBV18 and TRBJ1-1, the full variable domain reads NAGVMQNPRHLVRRRGQEARLRCSPMKGHSHVYWYRQLPEEGLKFMVYLQKENIIDESGMPKERFSAEFPKEGPSILRIQQVVRGDSAAYFCASSPGMNTEAFFGQGTRLTVV.

This clone showed up just once. This chain joins TRBV11-2 and TRBJ2-5, with 8 bases that match TRBD1. CDR1 is SGHAT and CDR2 is FQNNGV in the germline V gene. The CDR3 is 14 residues long. J gave up 7 bases and V 5 bases, and 9 bases lay outside the gene matches. DNA of the CDR3: TGTGCCAGCAGCCTAATTGGACAGGGAGGGACCCAGTACTTC. Protein: CASSLIGQGGTQYF. Full variable domain (missing parts from reference TRBV11-2 and TRBJ2-5): EAGVAQSPRYKIIEKRQSVAFWCNPISGHATLYWYQQILGQGPKLLIQFQNNGVVDDSQLPKDRFSAERLKGVDSTLKIQPAKLEDSAVYLCASSLIGQGGTQYFGPGTRLLVL.

The chain carries TRBV7-3 and TRBJ2-5, with 7 positions matching TRBD2. The CDR3 is 14 amino acids. CDR1 is SGHTA and CDR2 is FQGTGA in the germline V gene. J was trimmed by 1 base and V by 5 bases; bases with no gene match: 4. Written as DNA, the CDR3 is TGTGCCAGCAGCCTCTCGGGGGGCCAAGAGACCCAGTACTTC. Amino acids: CASSLSGGQETQYF. The whole variable domain, remainder taken from reference TRBV7-3 and TRBJ2-5, is GAGVSQTPSNKVTEKGKYVELRCDPISGHTALYWYRQSLGQGPEFLIYFQGTGAADDSGLPNDRFFAVRPEGSVSTLKIQRTERGDSAVYLCASSLSGGQETQYFGPGTRLLVL.

The CDR3 DNA reads as TGCGCCAGCAGCCAAGAACAAAGCTCCTACAATGAGCAGTTCTTC. Amino acids: CASSQEQSSYNEQFF. J is TRBJ2-1 and V is TRBV4-3; D unresolved. Trimming shortened V by 0 bases and J by 0 bases, and 6 bases separated the two germline ends. CDR3 length: 15 residues. Germline V gene lookup returns CDR1 LGHNA and CDR2 YSLEER.

This chain links TRBV5-4 with TRBJ2-7, with 7 bases fitting TRBD2. The CDR3 runs to 15 residues. The germline CDR1 and CDR2 sequences are SGHNT and YYREEE (reference sequence). Trimming at V came to 4 bases and at J to 4 bases, leaving 11 bases not matched to a gene. CDR3 loop: CASSPAGTTLYEQYF. In nucleotides, the CDR3 is TGTGCCAGCAGCCCGGCTGGGACTACCCTTTACGAGCAGTACTTC.

V gene TRBV10-3 combines with J gene TRBJ2-3, with 7 positions matching TRBD2. The germline V gene encodes CDR1 ENHRY and CDR2 SYGVKD. CDR3 size: 13 residues. V shed 7 bases, J shed 6 bases, and the junction held 7 bases outside the gene matches. In DNA, the CDR3 is TGTGCCATCACTAGCGGACATAGGGATACGCAGTATTTT. Translated, it gives CAITSGHRDTQYF.

The chain employs TRBV7-2 and TRBJ1-5; 8 positions agree with TRBD1. CDR3 size: 13 residues. Germline V CDR1 and CDR2: SGHTA, FQGNSA. J gave up 4 bases and V 4 bases, and 0 bases lay outside the gene matches. CDR3 sequence reads: CASSWTGNQPQHF. Written as DNA, the CDR3 is TGTGCCAGCAGCTGGACAGGGAATCAGCCCCAGCATTTT.

The chain has TRBV28 and TRBJ1-1; D possibly corresponds to TRBD1 (6 bases). This CDR3 has 14 residues. CDR1 MDHEN and CDR2 SYDVKM come from the germline V gene. Between the trimmed V and J ends, which lost 7 bases and 6 bases, there was a span of 18 bases. The CDR3 here is CASTRWGRPAEAFF. DNA of the CDR3: TGTGCCAGCACCCGGTGGGGGCGTCCAGCTGAAGCTTTCTTT.

This clone was recorded once. The rearrangement uses TRBV28 and TRBJ2-7; tentative D call: TRBD2 (8 bases). V was pared by 8 bases and J by 6 bases, with 20 bases between. The CDR3 is made up of 14 amino acids. Germline V gives CDR1 MDHEN, CDR2 SYDVKM. This CDR3 reads CASRSGDSLFEQYF. CDR3 nucleotides: TGTGCCAGCCGTAGCGGGGACAGTCTTTTCGAGCAGTACTTC.

For the CDR3, the DNA is TGTGCCAGCTCACCGCAGAGGGAAGAAGCTTTCTTT. This translates into CASSPQREEAFF. The chain recombines TRBV18 with TRBJ1-1; D ambiguous. The germline gives CDR1 KGHSH, CDR2 LQKENI. The CDR3 has 12 residues. V gave up 3 bases and J gave up 8 bases, with 10 bases separating them.

The chain carries TRBV2 and TRBJ2-7, with D possibly matching TRBD2 (5 bases). Deletions cut 6 bases from V and 6 bases from J, with 12 bases between. The germline gives CDR1 SNHLY, CDR2 FYNNEI. The CDR3 has 12 residues. CDR3 coding DNA: TGTGCCAGCAGGCCGGAGGACTCCGAGCAGTACTTC. It is translated as CASRPEDSEQYF.

The V and J genes are TRBV5-1 and TRBJ2-7; D remains ambiguous. The CDR3 loop spans 16 amino acids. Germline V gene lookup returns CDR1 SGHRS and CDR2 YFSETQ. The germline V and J ends were trimmed by 0 bases and 6 bases, with 19 bases remaining between them. This CDR3 reads CASSLAGVTPRTEQYF. CDR3 DNA sequence: TGCGCCAGCAGCTTGGCCGGTGTCACCCCCCGTACCGAGCAGTACTTC.

This chain connects TRBV27 to TRBJ1-2, with D possibly TRBD1 on 5 matching bases. The germline gives CDR1 MNHEY, CDR2 SMNVEV (reference sequence). This CDR3 contains 15 residues. Trimming left V 9 bases short and J 4 bases short, with 21 bases between. CDR3 in amino acids: CASNPAQGGGYGYTF. The CDR3 DNA sequence: TGTGCCAGTAATCCGGCGCAGGGCGGTGGCTATGGCTACACCTTC.

CDR3 in amino acids: CAPIRRGPTGPYNSPLHF. In nucleotides, the CDR3 is TGTGCCCCCATCAGGAGGGGACCCACAGGCCCCTATAATTCACCCCTCCACTTT. V is TRBV24-1 and J is TRBJ1-6; D possibly corresponds to TRBD1 (5 bases). The CDR3 is 18 amino acids. The V and J ends lost 12 bases and 2 bases respectively, with 25 bases between them. From germline, CDR1 is KGHDR and CDR2 SFDVKD.